Presented here are 16 T cell receptor beta chains from one specimen sequenced in a study of T cell repertoires in cytomegalovirus infection. MiXCR was run by TCRdb on the reads, yielding one entry per CDR3 protein. Of 62,000 or so distinct CDR3 sequences in the sample, over 20% were seen once. These receptors are not linked to any known antigen. This material consisted of CD8+ T cells from cultured PBMCs, taken from culture after CMV antigen stimulation. The receptors were gathered from a human donor in good health (CMV status not recorded). Some clones in this sample may be carry-over from other donors' samples.

This clonotype was counted only a few times. The chain is built from TRBV28 and TRBJ1-5; 11 bases are shared with TRBD1. Germline lookup yields CDR1 MDHEN and CDR2 SYDVKM. The CDR3 is made up of 16 amino acids. The V gene end was trimmed by 6 bases and the J gene end by 6 bases; junction bases not matched to a gene: 10. Here the CDR3 reads CASSPQDRGLPQPQHF. The DNA for the CDR3 is TGTGCCAGCAGCCCCCAGGACAGGGGGCTCCCTCAGCCCCAGCATTTT.

This clonotype is a singleton in its sample. V usage is TRBV12-3 or TRBV12-4 and J usage is TRBJ1-2; 12 bases match TRBD1. The CDR3 covers 18 residues. V shed 5 bases and J 1 base; nucleotides not matched to a gene: 11. DNA of the CDR3: TGTGCCAGCAGTCTTCCGGGACAGGGGGCGATGGGTAACTATGGCTACACCTTC. Its translation is CASSLPGQGAMGNYGYTF.

J is TRBJ1-6 and V is TRBV10-3; D call uncertain. This CDR3 is 15 amino acids long. V lost 3 bases, J lost 2 bases, and 8 bases lay in between. Germline lookup yields CDR1 ENHRY and CDR2 SYGVKD. The CDR3 region has the DNA TGTGCCATCAGTGACGAGGGAACCTATAATTCACCCCTCCACTTT. This encodes CAISDEGTYNSPLHF.

This chain links TRBV7-6 with TRBJ2-5; possibly TRBD1 for D (6 bases). Deletions cut 5 bases from V and 5 bases from J, with 18 bases between. This CDR3 comprises 15 residues. CDR1 and CDR2 (germline): SGHVS, FNYEAQ. The CDR3 nucleotides are TGTGCCAGCAGCCTTCGGGCAGGGGAAGGGGAGACCCAGTACTTC. It encodes CASSLRAGEGETQYF.

This clonotype has a handful of counts. The V call is TRBV4-3, the J call TRBJ2-1; TRBD1 agrees at 7 bases. V was clipped by 3 bases and J by 3 bases; unmatched bases: 8. Germline-derived CDR1 and CDR2 are LGHNA and YSLEER. The CDR3 has 16 amino acids. CDR3: CASSHETGLNYNEQFF. The CDR3 nucleotides read TGCGCCAGCAGCCATGAGACAGGGCTCAACTACAATGAGCAGTTCTTC.

V and J are TRBV6-1 and TRBJ2-1; 11 positions agree with TRBD2. The CDR3 is made up of 14 amino acids. The junction had 0 bases not matched to a gene; V was cut back by 6 bases and J by 2 bases. In germline, CDR1 is MNHNS, CDR2 SASEGT. CDR3 residues: CASRGLAAYNEQFF. In DNA, the CDR3 is TGTGCCAGCAGGGGACTAGCGGCCTACAATGAGCAGTTCTTC.

The gene calls are TRBV7-2 and TRBJ2-7; TRBD1 aligns across 8 bases. Germline CDR1 is SGHTA and CDR2 is FQGNSA. The J segment lost 0 bases and the V segment lost 4 bases, leaving 11 bases of the junction unmatched. This CDR3 contains 17 residues. In DNA, the CDR3 is TGTGCCAGCAGCTCTCCGGGTACAGGGGGGAGCTCCTACGAGCAGTACTTC. It specifies CASSSPGTGGSSYEQYF.

In this sample, this clonotype turned up a few times. The chain employs TRBV29-1 and TRBJ2-7, with no clear D. The germline gives CDR1 SQVTM, CDR2 ANQGSEA. V was cut by 2 bases and J by 6 bases, with 8 bases left in between. This CDR3 has 11 amino acids. The CDR3 bases are TGCAGCGTTGAAAGGGCTACCGAGCAGTACTTC. It yields the protein CSVERATEQYF.

V gene TRBV10-3 combines with J gene TRBJ1-1; D gene unclear. Trimming removed 0 bases at V and 8 bases at J, with 13 bases between. The CDR3 has 14 amino acids. Germline V CDR1 and CDR2: ENHRY, SYGVKD. The CDR3 sequence: CAISESPTSPEAFF. DNA of the CDR3: TGTGCCATCAGTGAGTCCCCGACATCTCCCGAAGCTTTCTTT.

DNA for the CDR3: TGTGCCAGCAAAGGGACATCCGGCAAAGATACGCAGTATTTT. Its translation: CASKGTSGKDTQYF. J is TRBJ2-3 and V is TRBV7-2, with D possibly matching TRBD1 (6 bases). V lost 7 bases and J 5 bases, leaving 16 bases between the germline ends. This CDR3 has 14 residues. Per the germline V gene, CDR1 is SGHTA and CDR2 is FQGNSA.

This clonotype was observed a few times. The chain combines TRBV12-3 or TRBV12-4 with TRBJ2-5, with TRBD1 matching 7 bases. CDR3 length equals 17 residues. Germline trimming cut 6 bases from V and 1 base from J; bases unmatched to any gene: 14. CDR3 amino acids: CASSFPGQRLAQETQYF. The CDR3 DNA reads TGTGCCAGCAGCTTCCCGGGACAGCGCCTGGCCCAAGAGACCCAGTACTTC.

This chain connects TRBV20-1 to TRBJ2-7; TRBD1 matches at 7 bases. CDR1 and CDR2 (germline): DFQATT, SNEGSKA (reference sequence). J lost 4 bases, V lost 0 bases, and 9 bases had no gene match. The CDR3 contains 15 residues. As DNA, the CDR3 is TGCAGTGCTAGAGATTTAGGGGGACAGTATTACGAGCAGTACTTC. Translation: CSARDLGGQYYEQYF.

The chain has TRBV7-8 and TRBJ2-7; the match to TRBD2 covers 8 bases. This CDR3 contains 15 residues. V lost 4 bases, J lost 3 bases, and 8 bases stayed unmatched. Germline CDR1 SGHVS, CDR2 FQNEAQ. The CDR3 region is CASSWEGLEVYEQYF. The CDR3 bases are TGTGCCAGCAGCTGGGAGGGACTAGAGGTCTACGAGCAGTACTTC.

V usage is TRBV12-3 or TRBV12-4 and J usage is TRBJ1-1, with TRBD1 matching over 10 bases. CDR3 length: 13 amino acids. V lost 6 bases to trimming and J lost 5 bases; unmatched junction nucleotides: 3. The CDR3 spells CASRGQGWTEAFF. In DNA form, the CDR3 reads TGTGCCAGCAGGGGACAGGGGTGGACTGAAGCTTTCTTT.

This clonotype appeared a few times. The rearrangement joins TRBV7-2 to TRBJ2-1; D may correspond to TRBD1 or TRBD2 (5 bases each). The V gene lost 0 bases and the J gene lost 7 bases, with 10 bases spanning the gap. This CDR3 has 14 residues. Germline V gene sequence: CDR1 SGHTA, CDR2 FQGNSA. This CDR3 reads CASSLAGDGNEQFF. For the CDR3, the DNA is TGTGCCAGCAGCTTAGCGGGGGACGGAAATGAGCAGTTCTTC.

The rearrangement uses TRBV7-8 and TRBJ2-3, with 7 bases fitting TRBD2. The V gene's germline CDR1 is SGHVS and CDR2 FQNEAQ. Unmatched junction bases numbered 12, after V lost 4 bases and J lost 5 bases. This CDR3 region has 16 residues. This CDR3 reads CASSSGGGAREDTQYF. The CDR3 DNA is TGTGCCAGCAGCTCCGGGGGAGGGGCCAGGGAAGATACGCAGTATTTT.